This T cell receptor (beta chain) was captured by sequencing in a study of blood T cell repertoires in COVID-19. Whole-study context: Acute and convalescent COVID-19 specimens originated in the United States, Italy and Spain. PBMCs, B-cell-depleted T cells, or T cells provided the cDNA or gDNA that made up the material.

The trim removed 0 bases at V and 2 bases at J, leaving 2 bases unmatched. CDR3 length: 14 residues. Germline V gene lookup returns CDR1 SGHRS and CDR2 YFSETQ. Methods used by the authors: Nucleated cell number was recorded as an estimate derived from reference gene primer amplification. Repertoires were generated with immunoSEQ multiplex PCR, while TCRdb's copy carries only in-frame clones and drops some. Clone size and V and J calls were adopted from that table, with D and trimming inferred from the DNA. The sample comprises about 170,000 clones, 80% to 85% of which are singletons, and roughly 11% rests with the top ten.

This chain joins TRBV5-1 and TRBJ2-7, with TRBD2 matching 7 bases. The source of this sequence is an older man with active or convalescent COVID-19. Sequencing was performed on peripheral blood. CDR3 coding DNA: TGCGCCAGCAGCTTGGGCGCGGGAGCCTACGAGCAGTACTTC. Protein product: CASSLGAGAYEQYF.